The rows below give T cell receptor beta chains drawn from one sample of a study of response to subunit inactivated influenza vaccine. TCRdb passed the RT-PCR reads through MiXCR, listing each CDR3 protein once. Found here are 500,000 to 600,000 distinct CDR3 sequences, 12% to 15% of them singletons; the top ten hold around 10%. Specimen: PBMCs from blood, collected 12 days after vaccination. Source of these receptors: a man in his fifties who received an inactivated influenza vaccine. Each CDR3 is given with its conserved first and last residue. A D gene is named only where the DNA matches it firmly. Size is stated for part of the rows, as once, few or many counts, or as a class when the clone is expanded.

V gene	clone size	D gene	J gene	CDR3 DNA	CDR3 protein
TRBV2	.	.	TRBJ2-1	TGTGCCAGCAGTGATGGGCGAGTTATCTATTACAATGAGCAGTTCTTC	CASSDGRVIYYNEQFF
TRBV28	few	.	TRBJ2-1	TGTGCCAGCAGGACCCGGACTTACAATGAGCAGTTCTTC	CASRTRTYNEQFF
TRBV4-1	few	.	TRBJ1-6	TGCGCCAGCAGCCACAACAGGGTGAAGGAGGGCTATAATTCACCCCTCCACTTT	CASSHNRVKEGYNSPLHF
TRBV7-2	.	.	TRBJ2-2	TGTGCCAGCAGAAGGGGAGACATCGGGGAGCTGTTTTTT	CASRRGDIGELFF
TRBV4-1	.	.	TRBJ2-1	TGCGCCAGCAGCCAATCGACAGACCACAATGAGCAGTTCTTC	CASSQSTDHNEQFF
TRBV15	few	TRBD2	TRBJ2-7	TGTGCCACCAGCAGGCTTAATATGGGACTAGCGGTCACCTACGAGCAGTACTTC	CATSRLNMGLAVTYEQYF
TRBV29-1	many	TRBD2	TRBJ2-2	TGCAGCGTACTAGCGGGAGCGGGCACCGGGGAGCTGTTTTTT	CSVLAGAGTGELFF
TRBV25-1	.	TRBD1	TRBJ1-2	TGTGCCAGCAGCCCGGTCGGGACAGCTCTTAACTATGGCTACACCTTC	CASSPVGTALNYGYTF
TRBV14	few	.	TRBJ2-6	TGTGCCAGCAGCCCCCGGTCCGGGCATACCGCTGGGGCCAACGTCCTGACTTTC	CASSPRSGHTAGANVLTF
TRBV12-3/TRBV12-4	.	.	TRBJ1-2	TGTGCCAGCAGTCCTCTGGTTCGGGTTGTCACGACTAACTATGGCTACACCTTC	CASSPLVRVVTTNYGYTF
TRBV6-6	.	.	TRBJ1-1	TGTTCCAGCAGTTACAGTCTGAACACTGAAGCTTTCTTT	CSSSYSLNTEAFF
TRBV4-3	.	.	TRBJ2-1	TGCGCCAGCAGCCAAGTTCTCAAACGGGACAATGAGCAGTTCTTC	CASSQVLKRDNEQFF
TRBV10-3	few	.	TRBJ1-1	TGTGCCATCAGCACAACAGAGAACACTGAAGCTTTCTTT	CAISTTENTEAFF
TRBV29-1	.	TRBD1	TRBJ1-5	TGCAGCGTTGAAGACCTTGTGAACAGGGGGCGTAATCAGCCCCAGCATTTT	CSVEDLVNRGRNQPQHF
TRBV5-1	.	TRBD1	TRBJ2-7	TGCGCCAGCGGCGCACAGGGGTTTATCCACGAGCAGTACTTC	CASGAQGFIHEQYF
TRBV7-2	.	TRBD1	TRBJ2-5	TGTGCCAGCAGCCCCCGGGGACAGGGGGGGCAAGAGACCCAGTACTTC	CASSPRGQGGQETQYF
TRBV11-1	few	.	TRBJ2-1	TGTGCCAGCAGCCCAGTTAGCGACTCCTACAATGAGCAGTTCTTC	CASSPVSDSYNEQFF
TRBV21-1	few	.	TRBJ2-5	TGTGCCAGCACCCGGACGGCGTACCAAGAGACCCAGTACTTC	CASTRTAYQETQYF
TRBV27	.	.	TRBJ2-7	TGTGCCAGCAGAACCCCCAGGGATTCCTACGAGCAGTACTTC	CASRTPRDSYEQYF
TRBV20-1	.	.	TRBJ2-7	TGCAGTGCCCAAGCGCAGGTCGGTGGATACGAGCAGTACTTC	CSAQAQVGGYEQYF
TRBV5-6	few	TRBD1	TRBJ1-5	TGTGCCAGCAGCTCCTACGACGGACAGGGGTGGGCTCAGCCCCAGCATTTT	CASSSYDGQGWAQPQHF
TRBV7-2	many	.	TRBJ2-5	TGTGCCAGCAGCTTAGAACAGGGTTTGGGACAAGAGACCCAGTACTTC	CASSLEQGLGQETQYF
TRBV20-1	.	.	TRBJ1-5	TGCAGTGCTAGATCGGTAATGGGTAGCAATCAGCCCCAGCATTTT	CSARSVMGSNQPQHF
TRBV11-2	few	.	TRBJ2-3	TGTGCTGGAAGGACTACCGCTGGTACGCAGTATTTT	CAGRTTAGTQYF
TRBV6-5	.	.	TRBJ2-3	TGTGCCAGCAGTTACTCAGGCGGGTATACGCAGTATTTT	CASSYSGGYTQYF
TRBV11-2	many	.	TRBJ2-3	TGTGCCAGCAGCTTAGTGGCAGGGGCTTCCACAGATACGCAGTATTTT	CASSLVAGASTDTQYF
TRBV6-1	many	.	TRBJ1-5	TGTGCCACTCGGGAGGGGATGTTCAATCAGCCCCAGCATTTT	CATREGMFNQPQHF
TRBV7-9	.	.	TRBJ1-1	TGTGCCAGCAGCCAAGCCATGACTAACACTGAAGCTTTCTTT	CASSQAMTNTEAFF
TRBV10-2	few	.	TRBJ2-1	TGCGCCAGCAGTGACAGGGGCAATGAGCAGTTCTTC	CASSDRGNEQFF
TRBV20-1	few	TRBD1	TRBJ2-6	TGCAGTGCTGTTGACAGGGGGTCTGGGGCCAACGTCCTGACTTTC	CSAVDRGSGANVLTF